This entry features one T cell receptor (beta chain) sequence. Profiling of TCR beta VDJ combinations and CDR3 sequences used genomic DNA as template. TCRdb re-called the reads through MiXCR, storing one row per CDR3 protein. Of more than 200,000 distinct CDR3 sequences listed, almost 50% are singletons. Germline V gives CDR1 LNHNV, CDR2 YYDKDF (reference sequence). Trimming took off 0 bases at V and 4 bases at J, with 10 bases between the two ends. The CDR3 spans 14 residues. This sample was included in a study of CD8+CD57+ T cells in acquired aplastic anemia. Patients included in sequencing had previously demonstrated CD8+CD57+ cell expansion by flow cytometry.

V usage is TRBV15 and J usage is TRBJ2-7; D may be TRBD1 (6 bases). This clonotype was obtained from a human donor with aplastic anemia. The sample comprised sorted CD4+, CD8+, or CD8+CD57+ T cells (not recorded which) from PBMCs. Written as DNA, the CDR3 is TGTGCCACCAGCAGAGATGGGGGCCGATACGAGCAGTACTTC. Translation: CATSRDGGRYEQYF.